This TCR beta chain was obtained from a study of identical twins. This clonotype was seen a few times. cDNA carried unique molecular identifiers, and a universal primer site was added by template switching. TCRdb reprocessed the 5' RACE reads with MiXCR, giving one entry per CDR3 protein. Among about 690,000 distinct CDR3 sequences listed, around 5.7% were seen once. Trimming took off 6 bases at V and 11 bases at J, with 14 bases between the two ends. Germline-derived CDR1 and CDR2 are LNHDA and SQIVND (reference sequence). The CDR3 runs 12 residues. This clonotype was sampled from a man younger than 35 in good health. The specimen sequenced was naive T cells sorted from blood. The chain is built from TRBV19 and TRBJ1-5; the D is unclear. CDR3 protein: CASREGKLSQHF. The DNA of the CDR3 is TGTGCCAGTAGAGAGGGAAAGTTGTCCCAGCATTTT.